The sequence of this TCR beta chain was determined in a study of blood T cell repertoires in COVID-19 (dated by TCRdb to the early 2020s). Turning to the overall study: The collaborator samples originated in the United States, Italy and Spain and spanned the acute and convalescent phases of COVID-19. The prospective study material was composed of cDNA or gDNA derived from T cells, B-cell-depleted T cells, or PBMCs. The dataset comprised deeply sampled blood TCRbeta repertoires from subjects exposed to, actively infected with, or recovered from COVID-19. The repertoires were made available in a free public database intended to serve as a resource for research on the immune response to SARS-CoV-2. The samples were drawn from the first 160 participants of the ongoing ImmuneRACE study and from 1,254 subjects provided by 6 global collaborators. Sample metadata almost always included a de-identified subject ID, COVID-19 status, age in years and sex. Where available, HLA class I and class II types were taken from metadata supplied by the sample provider and were not determined by assay-based typing. Beyond this particular receptor, the publication reports: Clinical and demographic metadata were provided uncurated, with the amount varying by source and participant.

Whole blood was collected in K2EDTA tubes by collaborating institutions according to the institutions' own protocols. For TCRbeta analysis, collaborators shipped samples as frozen whole blood, isolated PBMCs, or DNA extracted from either of those sample types. On this clone itself: Which antigen it targets is not known. No base-level quality is on record; no much larger clone is a single base apart.

Germline trimming amounts to 4 bases on V and 4 bases on J, with 8 as the count of junction bases outside the gene matches. CDR1 is given as SGHRS and CDR2 as YFSETQ, both from the germline V gene. Inclusive of the bounding cysteine and phenylalanine, the CDR3 is 15 residues long. Only the CDR3 DNA is retained, 45 bases long and in frame from the first base. The immunoSEQ Assay, a bias-controlled multiplex PCR, was used to amplify TCRbeta CDR3 regions from genomic DNA. Per the original workflow: The number of nucleated cells in each sample was estimated by amplification of reference gene primers within the assay. To quantify the absolute abundance of each unique TCRbeta CDR3 rearrangement, sequence reads were collapsed and filtered. For each sample, productive Simpson clonality was calculated by taking the square root of Simpson's diversity index across productive rearrangements. What TCRdb holds here is the immuneACCESS table cut down to in-frame rearrangements. Part of the clones is not present; checked against another copy, under half of the missing clones reflect an unresolved V gene, and the others are unexplained. That table gives V, J and clone size, and the DNA gave D and trimming. For this sample there are around 61,000 clones; 85% to 90% appear just once. 1.3% to 1.5% of the sample comes from the top ten.

The TCR comes from a man in his sixties with acute or convalescent COVID-19. The sequenced material came from peripheral blood. This receptor chain uses TRBV5-1 and TRBJ1-1, with 9 bases matching TRBD1. CDR3 protein: CASSGDRVWGTEAFF. The sequenced DNA: TGCGCCAGCAGCGGGGACAGGGTTTGGGGCACTGAAGCTTTCTTT.